This TCR beta chain was captured in a study of cytomegalovirus exposure and HLA in healthy donors (dated by TCRdb to between 2016 and 2019). Study-level background: According to an earlier analysis of a few hundred of the donors, about 179 million T cells yielded 117 million unique TCR beta sequences and approximately 300 Gb of sequence data. An early release that covered about 600 HLA-typed donors contained around 330 gigabases of sequencing data and tens of millions of unique TCR sequences. Among the approximately 400 genotyped donors, more than 70% belonged to the genetic ancestry cluster associated with self-reported Caucasian donors. The study was designed to test whether signatures of past pathogen exposure could be identified by cataloging public T cell receptors. The T cell repertoires of 666 subjects were profiled by immunosequencing and related to cytomegalovirus serostatus. In addition to the first cohort of approximately 670 subjects, a separate validation cohort of 120 different subjects was used. To predict cytomegalovirus infection status, the study brought together high-throughput TCR immunosequencing, statistical association of individual TCRs with disease status, and machine learning. A later analysis re-analyzed previously published TCR beta repertoires from about 600 donors and added high-resolution HLA genotyping to study TCR occurrence patterns. Rather than using new phenotypic data, the later analysis identified candidate immune exposures from TCR beta sequences and from how often those sequences occurred across donors. To decide whether each TCR beta V gene segment behaved as functional or pseudogenic, an earlier analysis of some 600 of the donors relied on high-throughput TCR beta sequencing. Alongside the repertoire data, information on donor age, sex, ethnicity and CMV serostatus was compiled. A later genetic analysis took genome-wide SNP genotypes for about 65% of the 666 donors and used that subset as a discovery cohort. All discovery cohort repertoires had been generated using a single sequencing platform. Class I and class II HLA loci were covered by the typing at four-digit resolution. The number of typed donors differed by locus: 629-630 for A, B, C, DRB1 and DQB1; some 540 for DQA1; 606 for DPA1; and around 470 for DPB1. Because of strong linkage in the cohort, roughly 5 DR-DQ haplotypes were treated as single units for association and clustering. Among around 400 genotyped donors of the cohort, an average of approximately 220,000 unique TCR beta nucleotide sequences was sequenced per donor, of which 15% to 20% were non-productive.

The protocol used for the library was the immunoSEQ multiplex PCR assay. A mixture of 60 forward primers for TCR Vbeta segments and 13 reverse primers for TCR Jbeta segments was used in the multiplex PCR. The CDR3 region of rearranged TCR beta genes was amplified from genomic DNA by a multiplex PCR assay. The Illumina HiSeq System was used to sequence the amplified TCR beta libraries as 87-base-pair reads. On the authors' methods: In a later analysis, 77 million or so unique TCR beta chains were counted across the 650 to 750 repertoires, and about 10 million of these chains were shared by at least two donors. Raw reads were error-corrected and collapsed into unique sequences by a nearest-neighbor algorithm in which closely related sequences were merged to remove PCR and sequencing errors. V, D and J gene segments were assigned by aligning CDR3 sequences to IMGT reference sequences. For a sequence to be retained, a match of at least six nucleotides was required to both a V gene segment and a J gene segment. Rearrangements were called productive when the CDR3 lacked stop codons and stayed in frame with V and J; all others were non-productive. CDR3 was defined according to IMGT convention as the region running from the second conserved V-encoded cysteine to the conserved J-encoded phenylalanine. The earlier analysis of approximately 590 of the donors excluded any sequence lacking an unambiguous match to a single V gene segment. An earlier analysis of 587 of the donors classified V segments as functional when productive rearrangements were above 56.7% and as segregating when the standard deviation between donors was above 5%. To diagnose cytomegalovirus status from the catalog of TCR beta chain sequences, a statistical classification framework was built. In a later analysis, V and J genes were assigned by comparing TCR nucleotide sequences against IMGT/GENE-DB human TR gene sequences. The TCRdist pipeline was used in a later analysis to assign CDR3 sequences and most-parsimonious VDJ recombination scenarios. A later analysis defined each TCR beta chain by its CDR3 amino acid sequence plus V-gene family, and excluded reads lacking a unique V-gene family. A later analysis removed several hundred highly shared, low-generation-probability nucleotide sequences to deal with suspected cross-contamination and a sequencing artifact. For each public chain, a later analysis derived a clonal expansion index from normalized ranks of inferred template counts within each repertoire. In a later analysis, generation probabilities were computed using a VDJ recombination model fitted to out-of-frame rearrangements, and the results were checked against IGoR. In a later analysis, TCR-TCR, TCR-HLA and TCR-CMV co-occurrence was scored with hypergeometric tests, and a repertoire-size bias correction was applied to TCR pairs. False discovery rates were estimated in a later analysis by permuting HLA or CMV assignments 20 times. A later analysis grouped co-occurring TCRs with DBSCAN, adding TCRdist sequence similarity when clustering within HLA-allele-positive subsets. Co-occurrence clustering excluded repertoires with fewer than 30,000 or more than 120,000 public chains, plus five with anomalous nucleotide sharing. TCRdb holds this immuneACCESS table with in-frame rearrangements only. Some clones are missing; in checked studies, unresolved V genes explain under half, and the rest has no known cause. V and J calls and clone size are copied from that table; D and trimming were computed from the DNA. This sample is represented by about 160,000 clones; approximately 81% of them were singletons. Together, the top ten hold around 2.1% of the sample.

The CDR3 covers 16 residues, taking in both the cysteine and the phenylalanine. Solely the CDR3 DNA is kept, with 48 bases framed from the first base. Clipping removes 3 bases from V and 3 bases from J, with 10 as the unmatched junction base count. CDR1 and CDR2 were assigned from the germline V gene as SGHVS and FQNEAQ. The cohort consisted of 600 or so healthy bone marrow donors. At the time of sampling, every cohort member was nominally healthy, though immune exposures that went unrecorded were likely present. The donor tested CMV seropositive and was one of the 289 seropositive cohort members. A peripheral blood sample was provided by each donor, and peripheral blood mononuclear cells were used for TCR beta sequencing. Genomic DNA extraction from the blood cell samples was performed with the Qiagen DNeasy Blood Extraction Kit. General study outcomes and caveats: Because some donors lacked HLA typing at each locus, the association tests relied only on the typed subset. Assigning TCR associations to individual alleles was difficult when HLA alleles, especially DR and DQ, strongly co-occurred. An association between a missense DCLRE1C variant and V-gene and J-gene trimming of TCR beta chains was found in a later genetic analysis and replicated in an independent cohort. A further reported finding was that TCR beta sequences accurately predicted the HLA-A and HLA-B alleles for most subjects in the first cohort. The sequencing pipeline was judged likely to have produced a cluster of highly shared sequence variants as a technical artifact. Linkage disequilibrium might explain the correlated functional status among segregating V segments, but an unknown experimental factor could not be excluded. Across donors, most TCR sequences were observed very rarely, whereas some public TCRs were present in many individuals. In an earlier analysis of more than 500 of the donors, most TCR beta V segments appeared in productive rearrangements about 87% or about 30% of the time, broadly matching IMGT annotations. A few of the identified cytomegalovirus-associated TCR beta chains were confirmed in vitro to be specific for cytomegalovirus antigens. According to a later analysis, most CMV-associated TCR beta chains appeared to be HLA-restricted, and the HLA associations seemed to be driven largely by CMV exposure. At a false discovery rate of 0.05, a later analysis linked under 20,000 TCR beta sequences to specific HLA alleles. According to a later analysis, TCR association rates differed among HLA loci, with DRB1 alleles showing the most associated TCRs and HLA-C alleles showing the fewest. The earlier analysis of 450 to 700 of the donors excluded about 16 rarely observed V segments, including chromosome 9 orphons, because counts were too low. For the cohort, immune exposure information was limited to CMV serostatus. In a later analysis, HLA-associated TCR beta chains showed more clonal expansion and lower generation probabilities than non-associated chains that were equally common. Some IMGT-functional V segments, including TRBV6-2 and TRBV6-3, could not be distinguished by the 87-base-pair reads and were therefore excluded. A later genetic analysis reported fewer N-insertions in productive TCRs among donors in an Asian-associated ancestry cluster than the roughly 650-donor mean. The presence/absence analyses assumed that sequencing depth was roughly uniform across donors, and that assumption may not be true. In this cohort, only TCR beta chains were sequenced, and detectable features were limited by the absence of alpha or paired-chain data. According to a later analysis, parvovirus B19, influenza, CMV and Epstein-Barr virus appeared linked to several top co-occurrence clusters. A total of 164 TCR beta chains were listed by the study as associated with cytomegalovirus. Cytomegalovirus status was reported to be diagnosed by the classifier with high specificity and sensitivity in both the original and validation cohorts. The authors suggested that the approach could potentially be extended to other disease states and immunological phenotypes.

This clone was seen a few times. Its target antigen remains unknown. No per-base quality is available; no much larger clone lies one base away. Sequencing was carried out using PBMCs. The chain was built from TRBV7-8 and TRBJ2-7; a stretch of 8 junction bases matches TRBD1. The TCR comes from a man between 18 and 35 years old in good health and CMV-seropositive. The bases read TGTGCCAGCAGCTTTGCTGCAGGGGGCGCAAACTACGAGCAGTACTTC. Translated, it gives CASSFAAGGANYEQYF.